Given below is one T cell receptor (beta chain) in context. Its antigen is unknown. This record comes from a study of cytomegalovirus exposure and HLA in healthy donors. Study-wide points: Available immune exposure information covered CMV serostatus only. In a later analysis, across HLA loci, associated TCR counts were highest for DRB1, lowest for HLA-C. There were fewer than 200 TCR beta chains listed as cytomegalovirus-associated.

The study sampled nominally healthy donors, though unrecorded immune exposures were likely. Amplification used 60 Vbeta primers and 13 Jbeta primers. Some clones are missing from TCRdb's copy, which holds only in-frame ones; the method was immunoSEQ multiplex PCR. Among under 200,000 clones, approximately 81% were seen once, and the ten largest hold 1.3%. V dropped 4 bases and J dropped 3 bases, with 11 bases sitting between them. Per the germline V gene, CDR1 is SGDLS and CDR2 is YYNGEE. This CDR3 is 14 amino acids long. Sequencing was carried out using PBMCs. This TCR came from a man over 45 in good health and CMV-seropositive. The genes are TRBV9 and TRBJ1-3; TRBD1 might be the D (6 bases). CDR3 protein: CASSSRTVGNTIYF. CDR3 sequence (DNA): TGTGCCAGCAGCTCTCGGACAGTTGGAAACACCATATATTTT.